This section outlines one T cell receptor beta chain sequence together with its context. This PCR relied on a set of 60 Vbeta primers and 13 Jbeta primers. Libraries were prepared by immunoSEQ multiplex PCR; TCRdb keeps only in-frame clonotypes and omits some of them. The sample shows roughly 50,000 clones, more than 65% of them seen only once. This entry comes from a study of cytomegalovirus exposure and HLA in healthy donors. The V gene lost 5 bases and the J gene lost 0 bases, with 12 bases spanning the gap. CDR1 and CDR2 (germline): MDHEN, SYDVKM. This CDR3 comprises 15 residues. The receptor's source is a woman aged 18-29 years in good health and CMV-seronegative. The sequenced sample was PBMCs. The rearrangement uses TRBV28 and TRBJ2-3, with D possibly TRBD2 on 6 matching bases. Here the CDR3 reads CASSLRLGSTDTQYF. The CDR3 coding sequence is TGTGCCAGCAGTCTGCGACTAGGAAGCACAGATACGCAGTATTTT.